These T cell receptor beta chains were read from a single sample in a study of shared clonotypes between healthy human individuals. This table comes from immunoSEQ multiplex PCR, and its TCRdb copy is limited to in-frame clones, with some not included. Altogether about 520,000 clones are present, over 75% being singletons, with the ten largest covering over 9.5%. The sequenced material came from PBMCs. The source of these receptors is a middle-aged woman in good health. Some clones in this sample may be carry-over from other donors' samples. Each CDR3 is given with its conserved first and last residue. D genes are given only for firm matches. Clone sizes are given selectively: once, few, many, or a class where the clone is expanded.

>TRBV19|few|TRBJ1-1|TRBD1
TGTGCCAGTAGTACCGAACCGGGACAGGGGTCCACTGAAGCTTTCTTT
CASSTEPGQGSTEAFF
>TRBV7-2|NA|TRBJ2-5|TRBD2
TGTGCCAGCAGCGGGGGGAGGGAAGAGACCCAGTACTTC
CASSGGREETQYF
>TRBV7-3|many|TRBJ2-3|TRBD2
TGTGCCAGCAGCACCACTAGCGGGAGAGCAGATACGCAGTATTTT
CASSTTSGRADTQYF
>TRBV2|NA|TRBJ1-3|NA
TGTGCCAGCCGGTCTGGAAACACCATATATTTT
CASRSGNTIYF
>TRBV30|few|TRBJ2-7|TRBD2
TGTGCCTGGAGTTGGCTAGCGGGGACCTACGAGCAGTACTTC
CAWSWLAGTYEQYF
>TRBV27|once|TRBJ1-2|NA
TGTGCCAGCAGTTTATCCGGGGGGATTGATGGCTACACCTTC
CASSLSGGIDGYTF
>TRBV6-4|NA|TRBJ2-1|TRBD2
TGTGCCAGCAAGGAGGTAGCGGGAAGGGACAATGAGCAGTTCTTC
CASKEVAGRDNEQFF
>TRBV5-1|NA|TRBJ2-1|NA
TGCGCCAGCAGCTTGCGTGGACTCGGGAATGAGCAGTTCTTC
CASSLRGLGNEQFF
>TRBV1|NA|TRBJ2-2|NA
TGCACCAGCAGCCCCTACCGGACCACGAACACCGGGGAGCTGTTTTTT
CTSSPYRTTNTGELFF
>TRBV27|NA|TRBJ2-7|NA
TGTGCCAGCACCTGGAGTTGGTTCGAGCAGTACTTC
CASTWSWFEQYF
>TRBV7-9|NA|TRBJ2-5|TRBD2
TGTGCCAGCAGTCCGACTAGCGGGAGTTTTAGAGAGACCCAGTACTTC
CASSPTSGSFRETQYF
>TRBV2|NA|TRBJ2-1|NA
TGTGCCAGCAGTGAAGAAAGAGCTTACAATGAGCAGTTCTTC
CASSEERAYNEQFF
>TRBV19|once|TRBJ2-2|NA
TGTGCCAGTATGGGGGAAAAAACCGGGGAGCTGTTTTTT
CASMGEKTGELFF
>TRBV27|NA|TRBJ2-7|NA
TGTGCCAGCACTTTTTCGAGCGCTACCTATTACGAGCAGTACTTC
CASTFSSATYYEQYF
>TRBV2|NA|TRBJ2-7|TRBD1
TGTGCCAGCAGCGATAGGACAGGGAAGGTGGAGCAGTACTTC
CASSDRTGKVEQYF
>TRBV11-2|NA|TRBJ2-1|NA
TGTGCCAGCAGCTTAGGGTTGGGCAGGGGAAATGAGCAGTTCTTC
CASSLGLGRGNEQFF
>TRBV6-5|NA|TRBJ2-2|TRBD1
TGTGCCAGCAGTTATACAGGGGCCGCTGACACCGGGGAGCTGTTTTTT
CASSYTGAADTGELFF
>TRBV7-8|NA|TRBJ2-1|TRBD2
TGTGCCAGCAGCCCGAGACTAGCGGGACTCAATGAGCAGTTCTTC
CASSPRLAGLNEQFF
>TRBV7-9|NA|TRBJ1-1|TRBD1
TGTGCCAGCAGCTTCTCAACAGGGGACAAAGCTTTCTTT
CASSFSTGDKAFF
>TRBV11-2|NA|TRBJ1-1|NA
TGTGCCAGCAGACTTCCGAATTGGACAGTGAAAGACACTGAAGCTTTCTTT
CASRLPNWTVKDTEAFF
>TRBV19|NA|TRBJ1-1|NA
TGTGCCAGTAGTATCCGACAGAAGAACACTGAAGCTTTCTTT
CASSIRQKNTEAFF
>TRBV6-1|many|TRBJ2-7|NA
TGTGCCAGCAGTGAACGACAGGACCACTCCTACGAGCAGTACTTC
CASSERQDHSYEQYF
>TRBV7-2|NA|TRBJ1-1|TRBD1
TGTGCCAGCAGCCCTGGACAGGGAGACGTCGGGAAAGCTTTCTTT
CASSPGQGDVGKAFF
>TRBV7-2|NA|TRBJ2-7|TRBD2
TGTGCCAGCAGCCCCCCTTGGGGCGGGAGCTCCTACGAGCAGTACTTC
CASSPPWGGSSYEQYF
>TRBV11-3|NA|TRBJ2-2|NA
TGTGCCAGCAGCGCAAGACAGGGAGGTAACGGGGAGCTGTTTTTT
CASSARQGGNGELFF
>TRBV7-3|once|TRBJ2-3|TRBD2
TGTGCCAGCAGCGAACTAGCGGGAGATTCGGATACGCAGTATTTT
CASSELAGDSDTQYF
>TRBV28|few|TRBJ2-7|NA
TGTGCCAGCAGTTCCTCAAACTCCGACAGGTTTGCCTACGAGCAGTACTTC
CASSSSNSDRFAYEQYF
>TRBV5-4|once|TRBJ2-7|TRBD2
TGTGCCAGCAGCCAGCAATGGACTAGCGGACTCTCCTACGAGCAGTACTTC
CASSQQWTSGLSYEQYF
>TRBV18|NA|TRBJ2-2|TRBD1
TGTGCCAGCTCACGACAGGGGAGGAACACCGGGGAGCTGTTTTTT
CASSRQGRNTGELFF
>TRBV11-3|NA|TRBJ2-2|NA
TGTGCCAGCCGCAAGTCGTCTGGGGAGCTGTTTTTT
CASRKSSGELFF